This section outlines one TCR beta chain sequence together with its context. Its antigen is currently unknown. The record originates from a study of cytomegalovirus exposure and HLA in healthy donors. About the research overall: A data release that came early held around 85 million unique TCRs from HLA-typed donors.

The CDR3 is made up of 15 amino acids. V shed 5 bases and J shed 4 bases, with 17 bases lying between them. The germline gives CDR1 LNHDA, CDR2 SQIVND (reference sequence). Study-wide results and limits: Previously analyzed data showed that most TCR beta V segments were productive at a frequency of about 87% or about 30%. Cytomegalovirus association was listed for about 170 TCR beta chains.

The study ran its PCR with 60 Vbeta and 13 Jbeta primers. Assay: immunoSEQ multiplex PCR; the TCRdb copy retains only in-frame clones and omits some. This sample has roughly 88,000 clones; approximately 76% occur once, and the top ten carry 5.3%. The sequence was collected from a man aged 25-45 years in good health and CMV-seropositive. The sample comprised PBMCs. The genes are TRBV19 and TRBJ1-2; possible D gene TRBD1, 5 bases. The CDR3 sequence: CASSRAPREGYGYTF. The CDR3 DNA reads as TGTGCCAGTAGTCGGGCCCCCAGGGAGGGCTATGGCTACACCTTC. Complete variable domain (other parts from reference TRBV19 and TRBJ1-2): DGGITQSPKYLFRKEGQNVTLSCEQNLNHDAMYWYRQDPGQGLRLIYYSQIVNDFQKGDIAEGYSVSREKKESFPLTVTSAQKNPTAFYLCASSRAPREGYGYTFGSGTRLTVV.